The clone carrying this TCR beta chain was seen only a few times. Its cognate antigen is unknown. CDR3 length: 14 amino acids. V lost 1 base and J lost 7; bases outside the gene matches: 6. Per the germline V gene, CDR1 is DFQATT and CDR2 is SNEGSKA (reference sequence). The entry originates in a study of T-cell memory formation after mild COVID-19. Study overall: Largely, TCR clusters stayed within a single donor. Study-level points and caveats: Pre-infection memory already had some responding clones, implying cross-reactive memory joined.

TCRdb reprocessed the 5' RACE reads with MiXCR, giving one entry per CDR3 protein. The data show about 470,000 distinct CDR3 sequences, around 27% seen once. Sequencing input: PBMCs or a T cell subset sorted from them (not recorded which). The chain recombines TRBV20-1 with TRBJ2-1; the match to TRBD2 covers 8 bases. This TCR derives from an adult woman who had mild COVID-19 (a few samples of this study predate the infection). Cell type and time point are not known. The CDR3 DNA sequence: TGCAGTGCTAGAGGGACTAGCCGAGCAAATGAGCAGTTCTTC. The encoded protein is CSARGTSRANEQFF.